Reported below is one TCR beta chain. Its antigen is not identified. Running of the assay took place at deep level. Sequencing was performed with immunoSEQ multiplex PCR; in TCRdb, only in-frame clones are kept and a portion is missing. The sample records about 360,000 clones, about 73% being singletons. The data originate from a study of shared clonotypes between healthy human individuals. This CDR3 is built from 14 residues. The V segment lost 10 bases and the J segment 5 bases; nucleotides outside the gene matches: 10. Per the germline V gene, CDR1 is MNHEY and CDR2 is SMNVEV (reference sequence). Study-wide points: Despite large depth, rarefaction showed incomplete sorted-subset sequencing.

The chain couples TRBV27 to TRBJ2-1; 8 bases agree with TRBD2. The source is a man aged 25-45 years in good health. The sample consisted of memory CD4+ T cells sorted from blood. Specified subset: CD45RA-negative fraction. This CDR3 reads CATKNLAGNNEQFF. The DNA of the CDR3 is TGTGCCACCAAGAATTTAGCGGGAAACAATGAGCAGTTCTTC.